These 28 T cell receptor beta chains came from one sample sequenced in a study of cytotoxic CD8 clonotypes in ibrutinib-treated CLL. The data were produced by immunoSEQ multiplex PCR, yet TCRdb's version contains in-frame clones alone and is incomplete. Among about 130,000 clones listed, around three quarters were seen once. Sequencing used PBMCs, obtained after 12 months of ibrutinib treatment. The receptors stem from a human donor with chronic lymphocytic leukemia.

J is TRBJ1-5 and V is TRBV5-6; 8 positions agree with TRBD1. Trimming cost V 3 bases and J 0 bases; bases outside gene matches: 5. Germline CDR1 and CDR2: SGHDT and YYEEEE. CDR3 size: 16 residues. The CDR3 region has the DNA TGTGCCAGCAGCTGGGACAGGTATTATAGCAATCAGCCCCAGCATTTT. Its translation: CASSWDRYYSNQPQHF. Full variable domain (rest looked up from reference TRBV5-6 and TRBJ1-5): DAGVTQSPTHLIKTRGQQVTLRCSPKSGHDTVSWYQQALGQGPQFIFQYYEEEERQRGNFPDRFSGHQFPNYSSELNVNALLLGDSALYLCASSWDRYYSNQPQHFGDGTRLSIL.

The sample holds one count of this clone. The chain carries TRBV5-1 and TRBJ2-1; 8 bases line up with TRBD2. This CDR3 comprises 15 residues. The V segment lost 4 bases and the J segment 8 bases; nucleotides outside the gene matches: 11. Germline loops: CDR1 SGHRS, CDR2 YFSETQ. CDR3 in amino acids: CASSPTSGAAYEQFF. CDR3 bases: TGCGCCAGCAGCCCTACTAGCGGAGCGGCGTATGAGCAGTTCTTC.

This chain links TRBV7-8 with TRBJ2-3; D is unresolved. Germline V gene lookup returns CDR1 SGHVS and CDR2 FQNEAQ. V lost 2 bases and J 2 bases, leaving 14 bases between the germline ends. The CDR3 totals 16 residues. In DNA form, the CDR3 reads TGTGCCAGCAGCTTATATGAGACAACGAACACAGATACGCAGTATTTT. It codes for CASSLYETTNTDTQYF.

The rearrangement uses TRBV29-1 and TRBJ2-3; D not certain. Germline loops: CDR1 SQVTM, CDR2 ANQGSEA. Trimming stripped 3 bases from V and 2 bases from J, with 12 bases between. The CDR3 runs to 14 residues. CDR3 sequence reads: CSVDQKSYTDTQYF. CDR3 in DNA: TGCAGCGTTGATCAGAAGAGTTACACAGATACGCAGTATTTT.

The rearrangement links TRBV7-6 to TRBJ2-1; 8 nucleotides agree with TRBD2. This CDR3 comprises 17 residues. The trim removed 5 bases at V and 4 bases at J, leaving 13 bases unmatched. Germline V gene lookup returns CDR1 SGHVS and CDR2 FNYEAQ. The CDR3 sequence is CASSGTGLVTSYNEQFF. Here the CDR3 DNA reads TGTGCCAGCAGCGGCACGGGACTAGTCACTAGTTACAATGAGCAGTTCTTC.

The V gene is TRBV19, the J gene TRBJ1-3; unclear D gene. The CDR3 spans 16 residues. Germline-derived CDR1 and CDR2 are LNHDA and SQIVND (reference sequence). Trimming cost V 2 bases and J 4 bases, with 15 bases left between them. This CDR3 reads CASSILVGIGGNTIYF. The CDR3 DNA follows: TGTGCCAGTAGTATACTAGTCGGGATTGGAGGAAACACCATATATTTT.

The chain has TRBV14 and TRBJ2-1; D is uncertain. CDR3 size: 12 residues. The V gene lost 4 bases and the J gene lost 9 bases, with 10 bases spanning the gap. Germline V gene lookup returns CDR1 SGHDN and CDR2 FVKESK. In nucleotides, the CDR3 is TGTGCCAGCAGCCTACCCCCGGCTGAGCAGTTCTTC. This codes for CASSLPPAEQFF.

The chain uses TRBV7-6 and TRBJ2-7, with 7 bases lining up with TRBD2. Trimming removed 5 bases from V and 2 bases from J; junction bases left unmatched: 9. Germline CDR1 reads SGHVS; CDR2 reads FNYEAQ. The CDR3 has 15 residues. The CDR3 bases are TGTGCCAGCAGCCACGGGAGCGGGACCCCCTACGAGCAGTACTTC. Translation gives CASSHGSGTPYEQYF. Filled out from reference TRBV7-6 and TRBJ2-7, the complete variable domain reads GAGVSQSPRYKVTKRGQDVALRCDPISGHVSLYWYRQALGQGPEFLTYFNYEAQQDKSGLPNDRFSAERPEGSISTLTIQRTEQRDSAMYRCASSHGSGTPYEQYFGPGTRLTVT.

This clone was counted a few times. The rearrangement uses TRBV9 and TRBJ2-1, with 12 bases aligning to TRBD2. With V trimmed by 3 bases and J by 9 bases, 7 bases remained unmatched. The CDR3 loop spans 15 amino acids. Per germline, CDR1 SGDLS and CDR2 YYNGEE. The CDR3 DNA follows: TGTGCCAGCAGCGCGTCCGGGACTAGCGGGCTTGAGCAGTTCTTC. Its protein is CASSASGTSGLEQFF.

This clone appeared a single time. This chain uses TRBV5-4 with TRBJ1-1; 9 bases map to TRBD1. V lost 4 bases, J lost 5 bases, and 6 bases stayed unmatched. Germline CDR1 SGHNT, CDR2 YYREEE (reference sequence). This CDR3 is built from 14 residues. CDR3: CASSPDRGATEAFF. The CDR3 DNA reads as TGTGCCAGCAGCCCGGACAGGGGTGCTACTGAAGCTTTCTTT.

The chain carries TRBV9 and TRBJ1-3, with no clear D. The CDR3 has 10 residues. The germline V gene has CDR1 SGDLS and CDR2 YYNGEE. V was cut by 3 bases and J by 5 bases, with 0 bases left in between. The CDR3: CASSGNTIYF. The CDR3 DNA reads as TGTGCCAGCAGCGGAAACACCATATATTTT.

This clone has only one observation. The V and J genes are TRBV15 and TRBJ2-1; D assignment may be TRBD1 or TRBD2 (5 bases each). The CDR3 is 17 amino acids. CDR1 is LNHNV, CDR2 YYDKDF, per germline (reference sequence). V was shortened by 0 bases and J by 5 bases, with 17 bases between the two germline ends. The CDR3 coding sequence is TGTGCCACCAGCAGAGATCTGGGGCTAGCCCCACACAATGAGCAGTTCTTC. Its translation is CATSRDLGLAPHNEQFF.

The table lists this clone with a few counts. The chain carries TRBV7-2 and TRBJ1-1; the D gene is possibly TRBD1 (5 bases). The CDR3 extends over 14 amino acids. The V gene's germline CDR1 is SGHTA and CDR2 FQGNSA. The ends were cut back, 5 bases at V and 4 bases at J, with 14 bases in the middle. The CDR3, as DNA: TGTGCCAGCAGCACCAGGGCCTTTCGCACTGAAGCTTTCTTT. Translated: CASSTRAFRTEAFF.

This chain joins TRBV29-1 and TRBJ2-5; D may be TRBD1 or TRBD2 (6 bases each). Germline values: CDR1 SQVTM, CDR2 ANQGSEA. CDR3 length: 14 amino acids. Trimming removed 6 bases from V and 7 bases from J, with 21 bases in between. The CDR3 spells CSVPGGSRVGTQYF. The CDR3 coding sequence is TGCAGCGTCCCCGGGGGCAGTAGGGTTGGGACCCAGTACTTC.

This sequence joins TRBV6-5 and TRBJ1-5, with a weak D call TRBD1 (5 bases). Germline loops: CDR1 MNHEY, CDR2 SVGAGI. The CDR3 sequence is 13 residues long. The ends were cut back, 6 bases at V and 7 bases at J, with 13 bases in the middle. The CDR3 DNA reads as TGTGCCAGCAGATACGGGAGGGACCAGCCCCAGCATTTT. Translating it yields CASRYGRDQPQHF.

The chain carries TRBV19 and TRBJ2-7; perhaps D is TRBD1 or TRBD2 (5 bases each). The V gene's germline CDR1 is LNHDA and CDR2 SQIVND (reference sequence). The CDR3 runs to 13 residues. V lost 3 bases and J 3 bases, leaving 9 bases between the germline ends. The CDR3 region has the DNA TGTGCCAGTAGTATGAGGGGATACTACGAGCAGTACTTC. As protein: CASSMRGYYEQYF.

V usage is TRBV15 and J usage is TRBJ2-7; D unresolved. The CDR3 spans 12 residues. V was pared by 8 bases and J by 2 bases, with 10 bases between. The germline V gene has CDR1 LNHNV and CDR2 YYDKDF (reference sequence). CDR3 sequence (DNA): TGTGCCACCCACGGGCCCACCTACGAGCAGTACTTC. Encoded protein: CATHGPTYEQYF.

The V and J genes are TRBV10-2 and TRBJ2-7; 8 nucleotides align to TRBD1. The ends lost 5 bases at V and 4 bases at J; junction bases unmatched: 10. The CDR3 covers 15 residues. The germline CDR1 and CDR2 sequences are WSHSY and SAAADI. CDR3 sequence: CASSTGTGLGYEQYF. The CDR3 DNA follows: TGCGCCAGCAGTACCGGGACAGGTTTAGGTTACGAGCAGTACTTC.

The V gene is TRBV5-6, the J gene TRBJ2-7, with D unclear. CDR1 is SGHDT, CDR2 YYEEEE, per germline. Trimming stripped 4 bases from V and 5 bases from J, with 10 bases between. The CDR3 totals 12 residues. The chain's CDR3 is CASSPGLDEQYF. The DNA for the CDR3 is TGTGCCAGCAGCCCCGGGCTAGACGAGCAGTACTTC.

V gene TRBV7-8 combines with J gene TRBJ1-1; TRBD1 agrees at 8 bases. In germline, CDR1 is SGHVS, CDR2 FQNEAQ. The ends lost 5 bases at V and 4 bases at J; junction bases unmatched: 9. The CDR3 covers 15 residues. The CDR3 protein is CASSVGQGKGTEAFF. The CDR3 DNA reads TGTGCCAGCAGCGTAGGACAGGGTAAGGGCACTGAAGCTTTCTTT. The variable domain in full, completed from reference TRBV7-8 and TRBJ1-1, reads GAGVSQSPRYKVAKRGQDVALRCDPISGHVSLFWYQQALGQGPEFLTYFQNEAQLDKSGLPSDRFFAERPEGSVSTLKIQRTQQEDSAVYLCASSVGQGKGTEAFFGQGTRLTVV.

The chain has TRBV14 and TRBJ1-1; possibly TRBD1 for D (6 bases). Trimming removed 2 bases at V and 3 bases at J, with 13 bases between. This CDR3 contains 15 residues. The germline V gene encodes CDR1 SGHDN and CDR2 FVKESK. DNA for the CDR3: TGTGCCAGCAGCCAACTAAGGGGGTTTTACACTGAAGCTTTCTTT. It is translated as CASSQLRGFYTEAFF. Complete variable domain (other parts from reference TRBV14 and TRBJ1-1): EAGVTQFPSHSVIEKGQTVTLRCDPISGHDNLYWYRRVMGKEIKFLLHFVKESKQDESGMPNNRFLAERTGGTYSTLKVQPAELEDSGVYFCASSQLRGFYTEAFFGQGTRLTVV.

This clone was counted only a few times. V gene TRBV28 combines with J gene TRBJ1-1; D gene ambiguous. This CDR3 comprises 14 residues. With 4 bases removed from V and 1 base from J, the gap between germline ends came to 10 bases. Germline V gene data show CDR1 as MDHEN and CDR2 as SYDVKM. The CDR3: CASSSPRKNTEAFF. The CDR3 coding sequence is TGTGCCAGCAGTTCCCCCCGGAAGAACACTGAAGCTTTCTTT.

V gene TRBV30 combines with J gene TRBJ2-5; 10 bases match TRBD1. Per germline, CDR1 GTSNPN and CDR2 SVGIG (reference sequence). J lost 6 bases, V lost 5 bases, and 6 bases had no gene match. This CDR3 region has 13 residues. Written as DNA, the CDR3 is TGTGCCTGGGCCGGACAGGGGGTAAAGACCCAGTACTTC. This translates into CAWAGQGVKTQYF. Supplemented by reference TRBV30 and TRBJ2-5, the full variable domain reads SQTIHQWPATLVQPVGSPLSLECTVEGTSNPNLYWYRQAAGRGLQLLFYSVGIGQISSEVPQNLSASRPQDRQFILSSKKLLLSDSGFYLCAWAGQGVKTQYFGPGTRLLVL.

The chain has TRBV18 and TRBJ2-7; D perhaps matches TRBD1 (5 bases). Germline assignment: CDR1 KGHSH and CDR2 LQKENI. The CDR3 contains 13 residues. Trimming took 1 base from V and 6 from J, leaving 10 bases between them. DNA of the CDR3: TGTGCCAGCTCACCACTCGGACATTCCGAGCAGTACTTC. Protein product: CASSPLGHSEQYF.

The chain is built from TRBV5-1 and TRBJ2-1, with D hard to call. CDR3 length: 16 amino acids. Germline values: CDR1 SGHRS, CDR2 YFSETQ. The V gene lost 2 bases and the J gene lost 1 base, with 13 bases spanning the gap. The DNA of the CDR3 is TGCGCCAGCAGCTTAATGCGGACCCCTTCCTACAATGAGCAGTTCTTC. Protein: CASSLMRTPSYNEQFF.

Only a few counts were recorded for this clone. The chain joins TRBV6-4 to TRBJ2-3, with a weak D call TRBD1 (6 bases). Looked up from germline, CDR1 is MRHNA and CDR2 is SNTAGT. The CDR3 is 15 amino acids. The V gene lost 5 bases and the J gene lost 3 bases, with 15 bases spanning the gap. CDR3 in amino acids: CASSIQGLRTDTQYF. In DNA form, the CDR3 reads TGTGCCAGCAGTATACAGGGTCTGAGGACAGATACGCAGTATTTT.

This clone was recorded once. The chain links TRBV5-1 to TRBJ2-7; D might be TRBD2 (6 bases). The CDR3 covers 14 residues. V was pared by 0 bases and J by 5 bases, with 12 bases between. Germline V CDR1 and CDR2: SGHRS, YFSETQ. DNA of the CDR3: TGCGCCAGCAGCTTGGGGGCGGGAACGGACGAGCAGTACTTC. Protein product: CASSLGAGTDEQYF. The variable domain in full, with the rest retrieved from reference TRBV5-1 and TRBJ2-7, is KAGVTQTPRYLIKTRGQQVTLSCSPISGHRSVSWYQQTPGQGLQFLFEYFSETQRNKGNFPGRFSGRQFSNSRSEMNVSTLELGDSALYLCASSLGAGTDEQYFGPGTRLTVT.

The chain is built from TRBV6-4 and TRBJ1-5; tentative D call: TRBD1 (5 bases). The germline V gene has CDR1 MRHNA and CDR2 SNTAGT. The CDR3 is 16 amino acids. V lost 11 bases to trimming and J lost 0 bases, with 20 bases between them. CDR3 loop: CAAYRAGPYSNQPQHF. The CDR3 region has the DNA TGTGCCGCATATCGGGCAGGGCCGTATAGCAATCAGCCCCAGCATTTT.